One sample yielded the 26 T cell receptor beta chains listed below, sequenced in a study of blood T cell repertoires in COVID-19. Profiled with immunoSEQ multiplex PCR; TCRdb holds only in-frame clones, not every one. The profile covers 200,000 to 250,000 clones, with approximately 90% appearing a single time and 1.9% taken by the ten largest. The material sequenced was PBMCs or T cells enriched from blood (not recorded which). The receptor set was obtained from a woman between 18 and 29 years old who had recovered from COVID-19.

This clone has a handful of counts. The J gene is TRBJ1-6, the V gene TRBV11-1; 7 bases line up with TRBD1. This CDR3 spans 14 amino acids. The V and J ends lost 4 bases and 7 bases, in that order; junction bases with no gene match: 4. CDR1 is SGHAT, CDR2 FQDESV, per germline (reference sequence). The CDR3, as DNA: TGTGCCAGCAGCTGGGACAGTCGAAATTCACCCCTCCACTTT. Translation gives CASSWDSRNSPLHF.

The J gene is TRBJ2-3, the V gene TRBV13, with 7 bases fitting TRBD2. Germline V gives CDR1 PRHDT, CDR2 FYEKMQ (reference sequence). The CDR3 is 14 amino acids. V lost 4 bases and J lost 2; bases outside the gene matches: 3. The CDR3 loop is CASSWGGSTDTQYF. In DNA form, the CDR3 reads TGTGCCAGCAGCTGGGGGGGGTCCACAGATACGCAGTATTTT.

The rearrangement uses TRBV4-1 and TRBJ2-1; TRBD2 is a possible D gene (6 bases). The germline CDR1 and CDR2 sequences are MGHRA and YSYEKL. The CDR3 sequence is 15 residues long. Trimming shortened V by 6 bases and J by 3 bases, and 15 bases separated the two germline ends. CDR3 nucleotides: TGCGCCAGCAGAGCCGGGGAGGCGCACTACAATGAGCAGTTCTTC. Amino acids: CASRAGEAHYNEQFF.

Concerning this clone itself: The junction differs from germline at one of its ends, possibly a read error. This chain links TRBV15 with TRBJ2-3; 8 nucleotides align to TRBD1. CDR1 and CDR2 (germline): LNHNV, YYDKDF (reference sequence). The CDR3 is 15 residues long. In DNA, the CDR3 is TGTGCCACCAGGAGAGGACAGGGTTTGCCAGATACGCAGTATTTT. Amino acid sequence: CATRRGQGLPDTQYF.

The genes are TRBV3-1 (or the pseudogene TRBV3-2) and TRBJ1-1; D ambiguous. Between the trimmed V and J ends, which lost 1 base and 6 bases, there was a span of 9 bases. This CDR3 comprises 13 residues. Germline assignment: CDR1 LGHDT and CDR2 YNNKEL (reference sequence). As DNA, the CDR3 is TGTGCCAGCAGCCAAGTGGGCCTCTCTGAAGCTTTCTTT. Its protein product is CASSQVGLSEAFF.

The chain links TRBV7-9 to TRBJ1-1; 10 bases agree with TRBD1. The germline V gene encodes CDR1 SEHNR and CDR2 FQNEAQ (reference sequence). The CDR3 has 16 residues. The J segment lost 4 bases and the V segment lost 5 bases, leaving 10 bases of the junction unmatched. The CDR3 loop reads CASSRGQGIGSTEAFF. CDR3 coding DNA: TGTGCCAGCAGCCGGGGACAGGGGATTGGGTCCACTGAAGCTTTCTTT. Using reference TRBV7-9 and TRBJ1-1 for the parts outside the CDR3, the full variable domain is DTGVSQNPRHKITKRGQNVTFRCDPISEHNRLYWYRQTLGQGPEFLTYFQNEAQLEKSRLLSDRFSAERPKGSFSTLEIQRTEQGDSAMYLCASSRGQGIGSTEAFFGQGTRLTVV.

This chain uses TRBV4-2 with TRBJ1-2; D is possibly TRBD1 (5 bases). Germline values: CDR1 LGHNA, CDR2 YNFKEQ. CDR3 size: 14 residues. Trimming took off 5 bases at V and 8 bases at J, with 18 bases between the two ends. The CDR3 sequence is CASSSVQGTEGYTF. CDR3 nucleotide sequence: TGTGCCAGCAGCTCGGTCCAGGGAACGGAGGGCTACACCTTC.

The chain carries TRBV12-2 and TRBJ1-5. TRBV12-2 is annotated as a pseudogene. The CDR3 length is 14 residues. The CDR3 DNA is TGTGCAAGTCGCTTAGCTACTTCGGGTCAGCCCCAGCATTTT. This codes for CASRLATSGQPQHF.

CDR3 DNA: TGTGCCACCAGCAGAGAAGGAAGGGGATCCAACGAGCAGTACTTC. Amino acids: CATSREGRGSNEQYF. The chain couples TRBV15 to TRBJ2-7, with D tentatively TRBD1 (5 bases). The germline V and J ends were trimmed by 0 bases and 5 bases, with 14 bases remaining between them. Germline V lookup: CDR1 LNHNV, CDR2 YYDKDF (reference sequence). The CDR3 is 15 residues long.

The chain couples TRBV6-1 to TRBJ1-1; D gene ambiguous. Germline values: CDR1 MNHNS, CDR2 SASEGT. This CDR3 region has 13 residues. V was clipped by 1 base and J by 12 bases, with 15 bases between them. The CDR3 nucleotides are TGTGCCAGCAGTGAAGGGGCAGGCATTTCATCTTTCTTT. It is translated as CASSEGAGISSFF.

Concerning this clone: One junction end does not reproduce the germline sequence, and a read error may be involved. The J gene is TRBJ2-7, the V gene TRBV3-1 (or the pseudogene TRBV3-2), with D uncertain. The CDR3 is made up of 12 amino acids. In germline, CDR1 is LGHDT, CDR2 YNNKEL (reference sequence). The CDR3 region is CASSQSESTSSW. The CDR3 nucleotides are TGTGCCAGCAGCCAATCGGAGAGTACGAGCAGTTGG.

The chain carries TRBV4-1 and TRBJ2-2, with TRBD1 identical over 7 bases. The CDR3 has 17 residues. The V gene end was trimmed by 1 base and the J gene end by 6 bases; junction bases not matched to a gene: 11. Germline lookup yields CDR1 MGHRA and CDR2 YSYEKL. The CDR3 reads CASSQGGGAGRSGELFF. As DNA, the CDR3 is TGCGCCAGCAGCCAAGGAGGGGGCGCCGGAAGGTCCGGGGAGCTGTTTTTT.

The genes are TRBV12-3 or TRBV12-4 and TRBJ1-2; D not certain. V was trimmed by 6 bases and J by 4 bases, leaving 12 bases between them. CDR3 length: 13 residues. For the CDR3, the DNA is TGTGCCAGCAGCCAAATAGAGGGCTATGGCTACACCTTC. The encoded protein is CASSQIEGYGYTF.

The chain recombines TRBV7-9 with TRBJ1-6, with D perhaps TRBD1 (5 bases). Trimming removed 3 bases at V and 7 bases at J, with 13 bases between. Germline CDR1 reads SEHNR; CDR2 reads FQNEAQ (reference sequence). This CDR3 region has 15 residues. CDR3 sequence (DNA): TGTGCCAGCAGCTTGGTCCAGGGAATGAATTCACCCCTCCACTTT. Its translation is CASSLVQGMNSPLHF.

This clone was detected ten times or more. V and J are TRBV7-2 and TRBJ1-1; D is unclear. The length of the CDR3 is 16 residues. The ends were cut back, 5 bases at V and 1 base at J, with 17 bases in the middle. Germline CDR1 SGHTA, CDR2 FQGNSA. The CDR3 is CASSLTGAGGNTEAFF. The CDR3, as DNA: TGTGCCAGCAGCCTGACGGGCGCGGGAGGGAACACTGAAGCTTTCTTT.

A few counts support this clone. The J gene is TRBJ1-4, the V gene TRBV5-4; no reliable D call. Germline lookup yields CDR1 SGHNT and CDR2 YYREEE (reference sequence). V dropped 4 bases and J dropped 2 bases, with 12 bases sitting between them. The CDR3 loop spans 15 amino acids. CDR3 residues: CASSPHGATNEKLFF. DNA for the CDR3: TGTGCCAGCAGCCCCCACGGTGCGACTAATGAAAAACTGTTTTTT.

The chain recombines TRBV13 with TRBJ2-3, with 9 positions matching TRBD1. V lost 5 bases and J lost 6; bases outside the gene matches: 15. The germline V gene encodes CDR1 PRHDT and CDR2 FYEKMQ (reference sequence). The CDR3 consists of 17 residues. The CDR3 sequence is CASSPQGNRGREDTQYF. The DNA for the CDR3 is TGTGCCAGCAGCCCCCAAGGGAACAGGGGGCGCGAGGATACGCAGTATTTT.

As for this clone: Germline is not matched at one junction end, which may reflect a read error. The CDR3 DNA follows: TGCAGCGTTCAAGAGCGCGGGACAGGGGGCGACTATGGCTACACCTTC. This encodes CSVQERGTGGDYGYTF. V gene TRBV29-1 combines with J gene TRBJ1-2; TRBD1 matches at 12 bases. Germline V lookup: CDR1 SQVTM, CDR2 ANQGSEA. The CDR3 covers 16 residues.

V is TRBV5-1 and J is TRBJ1-1; D is unresolved. CDR1 is SGHRS, CDR2 YFSETQ, per germline. Trimming stripped 4 bases from V and 1 base from J, with 14 bases between. The CDR3 contains 15 residues. In DNA, the CDR3 is TGCGCCAGCAGCCCCCCCGGTATTCCGAACACTGAAGCTTTCTTT. Encoded protein: CASSPPGIPNTEAFF.

The rearrangement uses TRBV4-3 and TRBJ1-1; D not resolved. V lost 2 bases and J 0 bases, leaving 7 bases between the germline ends. CDR1 LGHNA and CDR2 YSLEER come from the germline V gene. The length of the CDR3 is 14 residues. In nucleotides, the CDR3 is TGCGCCAGCAGCCAACAACTTATGAACACTGAAGCTTTCTTT. It specifies CASSQQLMNTEAFF.

The rearrangement joins TRBV3-1 (or the pseudogene TRBV3-2) to TRBJ1-1; 8 bases are a match to TRBD1. V shed 6 bases and J 6 bases; nucleotides not matched to a gene: 6. This CDR3 is built from 13 residues. Germline V gene lookup returns CDR1 LGHDT and CDR2 YNNKEL (reference sequence). CDR3 in amino acids: CASRRLQGAEAFF. In nucleotides, the CDR3 is TGTGCCAGCAGACGGCTACAGGGGGCTGAAGCTTTCTTT.

V usage is TRBV12-3 or TRBV12-4 and J usage is TRBJ1-2, with a weak D call TRBD1 (5 bases). The V gene lost 3 bases and the J gene lost 6 bases, with 11 bases spanning the gap. The CDR3 totals 13 residues. The CDR3 loop is CASSFRGRNGYTF. The CDR3 region has the DNA TGTGCCAGCAGTTTTCGGGGGAGGAATGGCTACACCTTC.

The gene calls are TRBV2 and TRBJ2-1, with a possible D match to TRBD1 (5 bases). The germline V gene encodes CDR1 SNHLY and CDR2 FYNNEI. The ends were cut back, 6 bases at V and 6 bases at J, with 15 bases in the middle. The CDR3 length is 14 residues. Here the CDR3 reads CASRMVQGTNEQFF. The DNA for the CDR3 is TGTGCCAGCAGAATGGTTCAGGGTACCAATGAGCAGTTCTTC.

The V call is TRBV5-1, the J call TRBJ2-5, with D perhaps TRBD1 (5 bases). V lost 0 bases and J lost 1, with 13 bases in between. This CDR3 comprises 16 residues. Germline CDR1 is SGHRS and CDR2 is YFSETQ. CDR3 in amino acids: CASSLGTQKSQETQYF. In DNA form, the CDR3 reads TGCGCCAGCAGCTTGGGGACACAGAAATCCCAAGAGACCCAGTACTTC.

V gene TRBV11-3 combines with J gene TRBJ2-7; a weak D match, TRBD2 (6 bases). V lost 1 base, J lost 1 base, and 8 bases lay in between. CDR3 length equals 14 residues. Germline assignment: CDR1 SGHNT and CDR2 YENEEA. The CDR3 nucleotides are TGTGCCAGCAGCTTAGCCGGGAGTTCCTACGAGCAGTACTTC. It encodes CASSLAGSSYEQYF.

The rearrangement uses TRBV9 and TRBJ1-2, with 10 bases aligning to TRBD1. CDR1 and CDR2 (germline): SGDLS, YYNGEE. The CDR3 has 17 amino acids. V lost 4 bases, J lost 2 bases, and 11 bases stayed unmatched. The CDR3 sequence: CASSLGDRGFENYGYTF. The CDR3 DNA reads TGTGCCAGCAGCTTGGGGGACAGGGGATTTGAGAACTATGGCTACACCTTC.